This record concerns one T cell receptor beta chain sequence. The CDR3 runs 15 residues. V was clipped by 4 bases and J by 0 bases; unmatched bases: 3. Germline CDR1 is KGHSH and CDR2 is LQKENI. This entry is derived from a study of blood T cell repertoires in COVID-19. The table came from immunoSEQ multiplex PCR; TCRdb's copy has only in-frame clones and leaves some out. The sample lists some 96,000 clones, about 85% occurring once. This chain links TRBV18 with TRBJ2-1, with TRBD2 identical over 7 bases. Sequences were obtained from peripheral blood. The clonotype originates from a man aged 45-60 years with active or convalescent COVID-19. The CDR3 reads CASSLGEGSYNEQFF. The CDR3 nucleotides read TGTGCCAGCTCACTCGGGGAGGGCTCCTACAATGAGCAGTTCTTC.